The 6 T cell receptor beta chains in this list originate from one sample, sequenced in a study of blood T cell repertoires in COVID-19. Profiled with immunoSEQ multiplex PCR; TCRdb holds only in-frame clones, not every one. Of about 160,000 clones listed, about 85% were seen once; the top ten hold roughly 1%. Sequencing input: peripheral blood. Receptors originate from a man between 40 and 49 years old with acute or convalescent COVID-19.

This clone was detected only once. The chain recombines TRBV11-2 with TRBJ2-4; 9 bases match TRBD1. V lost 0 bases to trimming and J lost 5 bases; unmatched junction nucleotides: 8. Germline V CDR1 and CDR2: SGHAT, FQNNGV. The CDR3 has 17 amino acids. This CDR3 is CASSLDWPRDRENIQYF. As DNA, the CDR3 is TGTGCCAGCAGCTTAGATTGGCCCCGGGACAGGGAAAACATTCAGTACTTC.

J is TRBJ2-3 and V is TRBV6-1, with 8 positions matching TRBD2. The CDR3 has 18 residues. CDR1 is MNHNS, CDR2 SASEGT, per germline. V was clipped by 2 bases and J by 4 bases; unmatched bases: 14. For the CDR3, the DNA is TGTGCCAGCAGTGAACTATTTCGGGAGGCGGGGGGCTCAGATACGCAGTATTTT. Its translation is CASSELFREAGGSDTQYF.

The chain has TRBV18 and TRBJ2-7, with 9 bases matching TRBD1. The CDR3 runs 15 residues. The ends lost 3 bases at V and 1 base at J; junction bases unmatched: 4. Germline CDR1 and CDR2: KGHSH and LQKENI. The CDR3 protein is CASSPTGGASYEQYF. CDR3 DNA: TGTGCCAGCTCACCTACAGGGGGCGCATCCTACGAGCAGTACTTC. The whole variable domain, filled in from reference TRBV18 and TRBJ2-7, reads NAGVMQNPRHLVRRRGQEARLRCSPMKGHSHVYWYRQLPEEGLKFMVYLQKENIIDESGMPKERFSAEFPKEGPSILRIQQVVRGDSAAYFCASSPTGGASYEQYFGPGTRLTVT.

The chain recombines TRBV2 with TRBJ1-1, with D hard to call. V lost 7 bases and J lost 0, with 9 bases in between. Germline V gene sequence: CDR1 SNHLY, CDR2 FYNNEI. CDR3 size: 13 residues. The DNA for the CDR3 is TGTGCCAGCATCGTACAGATGAACACTGAAGCTTTCTTT. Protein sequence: CASIVQMNTEAFF. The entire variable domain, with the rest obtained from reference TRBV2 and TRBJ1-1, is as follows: EPEVTQTPSHQVTQMGQEVILRCVPISNHLYFYWYRQILGQKVEFLVSFYNNEISEKSEIFDDQFSVERPDGSNFTLKIRSTKLEDSAMYFCASIVQMNTEAFFGQGTRLTVV.

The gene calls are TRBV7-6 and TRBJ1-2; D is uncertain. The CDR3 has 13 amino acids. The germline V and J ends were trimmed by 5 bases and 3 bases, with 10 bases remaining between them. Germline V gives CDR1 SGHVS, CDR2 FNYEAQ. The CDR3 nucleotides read TGTGCCAGCAGCCTAGGAGGGCACTATGGCTACACCTTC. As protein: CASSLGGHYGYTF.

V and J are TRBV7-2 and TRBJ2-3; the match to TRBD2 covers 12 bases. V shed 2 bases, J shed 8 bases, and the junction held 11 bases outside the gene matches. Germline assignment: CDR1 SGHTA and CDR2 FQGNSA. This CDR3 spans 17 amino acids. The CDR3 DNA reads TGTGCCAGCAGCTTATTGGCGACTAGCGGGGGTTTGCGTACGCAGTATTTT. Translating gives CASSLLATSGGLRTQYF.